A selection of T cell receptor beta chains follows, all from one sample in a study of beta chain features in type 1 diabetes. The assay was immunoSEQ multiplex PCR, and TCRdb's table has in-frame clones only and misses some. Among around 280,000 clones listed, 15% were seen once. The sequencing input was naive CD4+ T cells from blood. The receptors originated from a man between 18 and 35 years old with type 1 diabetes. Both conserved end residues are trimmed from each CDR3. Clone size is shown for a subset of rows, as once, few, many or a class of expanded clone.

cdr3_aa	clone_size	v_call	cdr3_length
ASSQTTGGDEQF	.	TRBV4-3	12
ASSLTGTQVEETQY	.	TRBV27	14
ASSVAGGFPQY	.	TRBV9	11
ACIGQDNEKLF	.	TRBV30	11
APPDRRTFLGNTEAF	.	TRBV28	15
ANTDRDCRTDTQY	.	TRBV6-1	13
ASSLVSGRPSYEQY	.	TRBV7-2	14
ASSPQTGGQPQH	.	TRBV27	12
ASSPGTATSYEQY	.	TRBV7-2	13
ASSYNGGVKLF	few	TRBV6-5	11
ASSGQVMSSYNEQF	few	TRBV5-1	14
ASSLEGVYTEAF	few	TRBV5-1	12
ASSRGVTGTPYEQY	.	TRBV21-1	14
ASSFRPPRAGGTGELF	.	TRBV27	16
ASSVGGTVNTEAF	few	TRBV9	13
ASSSGRGGNTEAF	.	TRBV27	13
AWSNRGLVGELF	few	TRBV30	12
ASSPLGREYGYT	few	TRBV9	12
AWSRVSYNEQF	.	TRBV30	11
ASSTENTEAF	few	TRBV2	10
ASSFSPGPYEQY	.	TRBV11-2	12
ASSLVAGRWY	few	TRBV13	10
ASTAGGIDEQY	.	TRBV28	11
ASSEQGTDTQY	few	TRBV25-1	11
AWSGQGWYEQY	once	TRBV30	11
ASRLSTSGSSYNEQF	.	TRBV5-4	15
ASSLRRGGNQETQY	few	TRBV7-2	14